A selection of T cell receptor beta chains follows, all from one sample in a study of early T cells in non-severe SARS-CoV-2 infection. TCRdb reprocessed the 5' RACE reads with MiXCR, giving one entry per CDR3 protein. The sample consists of some 30,000 distinct CDR3 sequences, approximately 5% of them appearing once. The sequenced material came from whole blood. All receptors come from an adult who was a healthcare worker with PCR-confirmed SARS-CoV-2 infection or an uninfected control (not recorded which). Both conserved end residues are part of each CDR3. The D gene is left open where the match is weak. The size of a clone is reported for some rows only, either as once, few or many, or as a class for expanded clones.

clone_size: .
v_call: TRBV12-3/TRBV12-4
d_call: .
j_call: TRBJ2-1
cdr3_nt: TGTGCCAGCAGATCGAGGGTGGAGAATGAGCAGTTCTTC
cdr3_aa: CASRSRVENEQFF

clone_size: many
v_call: TRBV30
d_call: .
j_call: TRBJ2-7
cdr3_nt: TGTGCCTGGAGTGAGCAACCCACGGGGGAGCAGTACTTC
cdr3_aa: CAWSEQPTGEQYF

clone_size: many
v_call: TRBV12-3/TRBV12-4
d_call: .
j_call: TRBJ1-2
cdr3_nt: TGTGCCAGCAGTTTAAGACAGCCCGGCCATGGCTACACCTTC
cdr3_aa: CASSLRQPGHGYTF

clone_size: many
v_call: TRBV11-2
d_call: TRBD1
j_call: TRBJ2-1
cdr3_nt: TGTGCCAGCAGAGCAACCGCCTGGGACAGGGGGGATGAGCAGTTCTTC
cdr3_aa: CASRATAWDRGDEQFF

clone_size: many
v_call: TRBV19
d_call: .
j_call: TRBJ2-5
cdr3_nt: TGTGCCAGTACCGCTCGGGGCTACAGTGGGGAAGAGACCCAGTACTTC
cdr3_aa: CASTARGYSGEETQYF

clone_size: many
v_call: TRBV28
d_call: .
j_call: TRBJ1-1
cdr3_nt: TGTGCCAGCAGTGGTACTATCGGGTTCCTTGGCTCAGACACTGAAGCTTTCTTT
cdr3_aa: CASSGTIGFLGSDTEAFF

clone_size: many
v_call: TRBV16
d_call: .
j_call: TRBJ2-6
cdr3_nt: TGTGCCAGCAGCCCCTACCATCCGCTCTCTGGGGCCAACGTCCTGACTTTC
cdr3_aa: CASSPYHPLSGANVLTF

clone_size: many
v_call: TRBV11-3
d_call: TRBD2
j_call: TRBJ2-3
cdr3_nt: TGTGCCAGCAGCCTGAGAGCGGGGGGCCCAGATACGCAGTATTTT
cdr3_aa: CASSLRAGGPDTQYF

clone_size: many
v_call: TRBV5-4
d_call: .
j_call: TRBJ1-1
cdr3_nt: TGTGCCAGCAGCTTGGAGCGGGACACAGCTTTCTTT
cdr3_aa: CASSLERDTAFF

clone_size: many
v_call: TRBV7-9
d_call: .
j_call: TRBJ2-1
cdr3_nt: TGTGCCAGCAAAGGGGGGCAAGTCTACAATGAGCAGTTCTTC
cdr3_aa: CASKGGQVYNEQFF

clone_size: .
v_call: TRBV27
d_call: .
j_call: TRBJ2-7
cdr3_nt: TGTGCCAGCAGTAAGGGGACTTCCTACGAGCAGTACTTC
cdr3_aa: CASSKGTSYEQYF

clone_size: few
v_call: TRBV12-3/TRBV12-4
d_call: .
j_call: TRBJ2-1
cdr3_nt: TGTGCCAGCAGTTTTCTTGTGCTGGGTTCCCACAATGAGCAGTTCTTC
cdr3_aa: CASSFLVLGSHNEQFF

clone_size: .
v_call: TRBV24-1
d_call: .
j_call: TRBJ2-5
cdr3_nt: TGTGCCACCAGTGATTTTGGGGGTTCGGGAGAGACCCAGTACTTC
cdr3_aa: CATSDFGGSGETQYF

clone_size: few
v_call: TRBV28
d_call: .
j_call: TRBJ1-1
cdr3_nt: TGTGCCAGCATAAGGGGAGACTTGAACACTGAAGCTTTCTTT
cdr3_aa: CASIRGDLNTEAFF

clone_size: many
v_call: TRBV6-2/TRBV6-3
d_call: .
j_call: TRBJ2-7
cdr3_nt: TGTGCCAGCAGTTACTCGGGGCGACCTAACGAGCAGTACTTC
cdr3_aa: CASSYSGRPNEQYF

clone_size: many
v_call: TRBV19
d_call: .
j_call: TRBJ2-3
cdr3_nt: TGTGCCAGTAGGCTCCGGGGTAGCACAGATACGCAGTATTTT
cdr3_aa: CASRLRGSTDTQYF

clone_size: medium-sized
v_call: TRBV3-1
d_call: TRBD1
j_call: TRBJ2-5
cdr3_nt: TGTGCCAGCAGCCAGGGACAGGGGGATCAAGAGACCCAGTACTTC
cdr3_aa: CASSQGQGDQETQYF

clone_size: many
v_call: TRBV12-3/TRBV12-4
d_call: .
j_call: TRBJ2-1
cdr3_nt: TGTGCCAGCAGTTTAACGGCTTTTAATGAGCAGTTCTTC
cdr3_aa: CASSLTAFNEQFF

clone_size: many
v_call: TRBV7-2
d_call: TRBD2
j_call: TRBJ2-5
cdr3_nt: TGTGCCAGCAGCTTAGATGCGGGGGGGCAAGAGACCCAGTACTTC
cdr3_aa: CASSLDAGGQETQYF

clone_size: many
v_call: TRBV5-1
d_call: .
j_call: TRBJ1-4
cdr3_nt: TGCGCCAGCAGCTTGGAAGGGACTAATGAAAAACTGTTTTTT
cdr3_aa: CASSLEGTNEKLFF

clone_size: many
v_call: TRBV12-3/TRBV12-4
d_call: .
j_call: TRBJ2-5
cdr3_nt: TGTGCCAGCAGTTCAGGAGGTTCGGAGACCCAGTACTTC
cdr3_aa: CASSSGGSETQYF

clone_size: many
v_call: TRBV5-1
d_call: .
j_call: TRBJ2-7
cdr3_nt: TGCGCCAGCAGCTTGGCCCAAGGGTCGTACGAGCAGTACTTC
cdr3_aa: CASSLAQGSYEQYF